The 26 T cell receptor beta chains below were found in one sample sequenced in a study of OX40 agonist ivuxolimab in advanced cancers. Assay used: immunoSEQ multiplex PCR; TCRdb lists only in-frame clones, some missing. Here the sample spans 100,000 to 150,000 clones, around 93% being singletons. Sequences were derived from CD4+ or CD8+ T cells sorted from blood, sampled in a trial of the OX40 agonist ivuxolimab. Receptors originate from an adult with an advanced solid tumor such as melanoma, head and neck, liver or kidney cancer.

This sequence joins TRBV5-1 and TRBJ2-3; D is ambiguous. This CDR3 region has 13 residues. Deletions cut 2 bases from V and 3 bases from J, with 7 bases between. Germline CDR1 reads SGHRS; CDR2 reads YFSETQ. The DNA for the CDR3 is TGCGCCAGCAGCTTTGGGCCTACAGATACGCAGTATTTT. It translates to CASSFGPTDTQYF.

V usage is TRBV7-2 and J usage is TRBJ2-2; D gene ambiguous. Germline V lookup: CDR1 SGHTA, CDR2 FQGNSA. V lost 3 bases and J 0 bases, leaving 8 bases between the germline ends. The CDR3 runs 15 residues. The CDR3: CASSLGVTNTGELFF. CDR3 bases: TGTGCCAGCAGCTTGGGCGTTACGAACACCGGGGAGCTGTTTTTT.

CDR3 coding DNA: TGTGCCACCAGCAGAGTGGGGGACAGGGGGCGAACAGATACGCAGTATTTT. It is translated as CATSRVGDRGRTDTQYF. The chain combines TRBV15 with TRBJ2-3, with 12 positions matching TRBD1. Trimming at V came to 1 base and at J to 3 bases, leaving 5 bases not matched to a gene. The CDR3 is made up of 17 amino acids. Germline CDR1 LNHNV, CDR2 YYDKDF (reference sequence).

The chain employs TRBV4-3 and TRBJ1-5, with D unresolved. V shed 0 bases and J shed 6 bases, with 6 bases lying between them. The CDR3 contains 13 residues. Germline-derived CDR1 and CDR2 are LGHNA and YSLEER. The CDR3 loop is CASSQEGGQPQHF. The CDR3 coding sequence is TGCGCCAGCAGCCAAGAGGGCGGTCAGCCCCAGCATTTT.

V and J are TRBV2 and TRBJ2-3, with a possible D match to TRBD2 (5 bases). Germline loops: CDR1 SNHLY, CDR2 FYNNEI. Trimming took off 7 bases at V and 2 bases at J, with 10 bases between the two ends. The CDR3 runs to 13 residues. The CDR3 sequence is CASTSGITDTQYF. CDR3 coding DNA: TGTGCCAGCACTTCCGGGATCACAGATACGCAGTATTTT.

V gene TRBV19 combines with J gene TRBJ2-2; TRBD1 agrees at 12 bases. Per germline, CDR1 LNHDA and CDR2 SQIVND (reference sequence). The V gene end was trimmed by 7 bases and the J gene end by 2 bases; junction bases not matched to a gene: 8. The CDR3 sequence is 17 residues long. CDR3 residues: CASILRGQGANTGELFF. CDR3 sequence (DNA): TGTGCCAGTATCCTGCGGGGACAGGGGGCAAACACCGGGGAGCTGTTTTTT.

The genes are TRBV6-5 and TRBJ1-2, with 9 bases that match TRBD1. V was pared by 6 bases and J by 8 bases, with 7 bases of the junction left unmatched. This CDR3 has 13 residues. Germline values: CDR1 MNHEY, CDR2 SVGAGI. The CDR3 reads CASRPGQGRGYTF. CDR3 nucleotide sequence: TGTGCCAGCAGACCGGGACAGGGACGGGGCTACACCTTC.

The chain combines TRBV5-1 with TRBJ1-1; no reliable D call. This CDR3 is built from 14 residues. In germline, CDR1 is SGHRS, CDR2 YFSETQ. V was shortened by 0 bases and J by 4 bases, with 10 bases between the two germline ends. In DNA, the CDR3 is TGCGCCAGCAGCTTGGAGAAAGGGTTCACTGAAGCTTTCTTT. Its protein is CASSLEKGFTEAFF.

The chain is built from TRBV28 and TRBJ2-7; D gene unclear. The CDR3 extends over 12 amino acids. Germline V gene lookup returns CDR1 MDHEN and CDR2 SYDVKM. Trimming cost V 9 bases and J 0 bases, with 9 bases left between them. The CDR3 here is CASVRNSYEQYF. For the CDR3, the DNA is TGTGCCAGTGTTAGGAACTCCTACGAGCAGTACTTC.

The chain employs TRBV6-1 and TRBJ2-3, with D maybe TRBD2 (6 bases). Trimming stripped 4 bases from V and 0 bases from J, with 8 bases between. CDR3 size: 14 residues. Germline CDR1 is MNHNS and CDR2 is SASEGT. This chain's CDR3 is CASSVGGSTDTQYF. The CDR3 DNA reads TGTGCCAGCAGTGTGGGGGGTAGCACAGATACGCAGTATTTT.

The chain has TRBV6-6 and TRBJ1-2; D is undetermined. CDR1 is MNHNY, CDR2 SVGAGI, per germline (reference sequence). This CDR3 is 11 amino acids long. V gave up 7 bases and J gave up 2 bases, with 5 bases separating them. CDR3 loop: CASNGNYGYTF. For the CDR3, the DNA is TGTGCCAGCAACGGGAACTATGGCTACACCTTC.

The gene calls are TRBV14 and TRBJ1-2, with TRBD1 identical over 9 bases. Germline values: CDR1 SGHDN, CDR2 FVKESK. The CDR3 extends over 16 amino acids. With V trimmed by 4 bases and J by 5 bases, 11 bases remained unmatched. The CDR3 DNA is TGTGCCAGCAGCCCAGAATTTCGGGACAGGGAATATGGCTACACCTTC. Translated: CASSPEFRDREYGYTF.

V usage is TRBV7-8 and J usage is TRBJ2-5, with D tentatively TRBD2 (6 bases). Per germline, CDR1 SGHVS and CDR2 FQNEAQ. The CDR3 runs to 12 residues. V lost 1 base and J 9 bases, leaving 9 bases between the germline ends. CDR3 sequence (DNA): TGTGCCAGCAGCTTAGTTTTAGCGGCCCAGTACTTC. Amino acids: CASSLVLAAQYF. Full variable domain (rest looked up from reference TRBV7-8 and TRBJ2-5): GAGVSQSPRYKVAKRGQDVALRCDPISGHVSLFWYQQALGQGPEFLTYFQNEAQLDKSGLPSDRFFAERPEGSVSTLKIQRTQQEDSAVYLCASSLVLAAQYFGPGTRLLVL.

V usage is TRBV2 and J usage is TRBJ2-3, with 11 bases matching TRBD1. Germline CDR1 is SNHLY and CDR2 is FYNNEI. The CDR3 loop spans 15 amino acids. V lost 6 bases, J lost 6 bases, and 8 bases stayed unmatched. The CDR3 sequence: CASSKDRGLPDTQYF. The CDR3 nucleotides read TGTGCCAGCAGCAAGGACAGGGGGCTCCCGGATACGCAGTATTTT.

The rearrangement joins TRBV7-8 to TRBJ2-3; D remains unclear. The CDR3 consists of 13 residues. Germline V gene sequence: CDR1 SGHVS, CDR2 FQNEAQ. V lost 3 bases to trimming and J lost 6 bases, with 10 bases between them. CDR3 region: CASSFTDRDTQYF. The CDR3 DNA follows: TGTGCCAGCAGCTTTACGGATAGGGATACGCAGTATTTT.

This chain connects TRBV27 to TRBJ2-2; D gene uncertain. Deletions cut 10 bases from V and 5 bases from J, with 17 bases between. Looked up from germline, CDR1 is MNHEY and CDR2 is SMNVEV (reference sequence). The CDR3 covers 14 residues. The CDR3 nucleotides read TGTGCCACCTCCCGGGTAGGGATGACCGGGGAGCTGTTTTTT. It translates to CATSRVGMTGELFF.

This rearrangement joins TRBV28 to TRBJ1-1, with TRBD1 identical over 10 bases. This CDR3 has 15 residues. The germline V gene encodes CDR1 MDHEN and CDR2 SYDVKM. V dropped 3 bases and J dropped 6; count of bases not matched to a gene: 7. This chain's CDR3 is CASSFRDRGRAEAFF. In DNA, the CDR3 is TGTGCCAGCAGTTTTCGGGACAGGGGTCGAGCTGAAGCTTTCTTT.

The rearrangement links TRBV11-3 to TRBJ1-1; TRBD1 matches at 7 bases. Germline V lookup: CDR1 SGHNT, CDR2 YENEEA. The CDR3 is 15 amino acids. V gave up 6 bases and J gave up 1 base; unmatched junction bases: 8. In nucleotides, the CDR3 is TGTGCCAGCAGGTCAGGGGGTGCGCGGAACACTGAAGCTTTCTTT. Translating it yields CASRSGGARNTEAFF.

This clone was counted between two and nine times. J is TRBJ1-5 and V is TRBV21-1. TRBV21-1 is a documented pseudogene. The CDR3 totals 12 residues. In DNA form, the CDR3 reads TGTGCCAGCAGCAAAGCTGGTCAGCCCCAGCATTTT. Residues: CASSKAGQPQHF.

V is TRBV9 and J is TRBJ1-5; 7 nucleotides line up with TRBD1. This CDR3 has 15 amino acids. CDR1 SGDLS and CDR2 YYNGEE come from the germline V gene. Trimming at V came to 3 bases and at J to 6 bases, leaving 9 bases not matched to a gene. The CDR3 coding sequence is TGTGCCAGCAGCGCGGCAGGGGGGGGAAGTCAGCCCCAGCATTTT. Translation gives CASSAAGGGSQPQHF. Filled out from reference TRBV9 and TRBJ1-5, the complete variable domain reads DSGVTQTPKHLITATGQRVTLRCSPRSGDLSVYWYQQSLDQGLQFLIQYYNGEERAKGNILERFSAQQFPDLHSELNLSSLELGDSALYFCASSAAGGGSQPQHFGDGTRLSIL.

The chain links TRBV18 to TRBJ2-7; 8 bases fit TRBD1. V dropped 1 base and J dropped 6; count of bases not matched to a gene: 8. Germline V CDR1 and CDR2: KGHSH, LQKENI. The CDR3 spans 15 residues. CDR3 residues: CASSPLGQGPFEQYF. In nucleotides, the CDR3 is TGTGCCAGCTCACCACTTGGACAGGGCCCCTTCGAGCAGTACTTC. The variable domain in full, with the rest retrieved from reference TRBV18 and TRBJ2-7, is NAGVMQNPRHLVRRRGQEARLRCSPMKGHSHVYWYRQLPEEGLKFMVYLQKENIIDESGMPKERFSAEFPKEGPSILRIQQVVRGDSAAYFCASSPLGQGPFEQYFGPGTRLTVT.

The chain links TRBV29-1 to TRBJ2-1, with a weak D call TRBD2 (6 bases). Between the trimmed V and J ends, which lost 7 bases and 7 bases, there was a span of 8 bases. CDR3 length: 10 residues. Germline assignment: CDR1 SQVTM and CDR2 ANQGSEA. CDR3 coding DNA: TGCAGCGGTGGGGGGAATGAGCAGTTCTTC. Its translation is CSGGGNEQFF.

This clone was observed a handful of times. The rearrangement links TRBV11-3 to TRBJ2-2; no reliable D call. This CDR3 comprises 14 residues. V was cut by 5 bases and J by 7 bases, with 14 bases left in between. Germline V CDR1 and CDR2: SGHNT, YENEEA. The DNA of the CDR3 is TGTGCCAGCAGCCAGAACACTCCGGGCGGGGAGCTGTTTTTT. It codes for CASSQNTPGGELFF.

V usage is TRBV6-6 and J usage is TRBJ2-1; no clear D gene. Germline V CDR1 and CDR2: MNHNY, SVGAGI (reference sequence). This CDR3 has 12 residues. V was cut by 10 bases and J by 7 bases, with 14 bases left in between. The CDR3 spells CATLREPNEQFF. The CDR3 bases are TGTGCCACCCTTAGAGAGCCAAATGAGCAGTTCTTC.

This CDR3 is CASSPGLAGTTGELFF. CDR3 coding DNA: TGTGCCAGCAGCCCGGGACTAGCGGGAACCACCGGGGAGCTGTTTTTT. The chain has TRBV5-4 and TRBJ2-2; 13 bases align to TRBD2. CDR3 length equals 16 residues. Germline CDR1 and CDR2: SGHNT and YYREEE (reference sequence). V shed 4 bases, J shed 4 bases, and the junction held 4 bases outside the gene matches.

This clone was seen just once. The rearrangement links TRBV18 to TRBJ2-1; a possible D gene is TRBD2 (5 bases). Germline V gene data show CDR1 as KGHSH and CDR2 as LQKENI. The V end lost 6 bases, the J end lost 1 base, and 10 bases lay between the germline ends. The CDR3 consists of 14 residues. CDR3 residues: CASSPRTSYNEQFF. The CDR3 coding sequence is TGTGCCAGCTCCCCGAGGACTTCCTACAATGAGCAGTTCTTC.